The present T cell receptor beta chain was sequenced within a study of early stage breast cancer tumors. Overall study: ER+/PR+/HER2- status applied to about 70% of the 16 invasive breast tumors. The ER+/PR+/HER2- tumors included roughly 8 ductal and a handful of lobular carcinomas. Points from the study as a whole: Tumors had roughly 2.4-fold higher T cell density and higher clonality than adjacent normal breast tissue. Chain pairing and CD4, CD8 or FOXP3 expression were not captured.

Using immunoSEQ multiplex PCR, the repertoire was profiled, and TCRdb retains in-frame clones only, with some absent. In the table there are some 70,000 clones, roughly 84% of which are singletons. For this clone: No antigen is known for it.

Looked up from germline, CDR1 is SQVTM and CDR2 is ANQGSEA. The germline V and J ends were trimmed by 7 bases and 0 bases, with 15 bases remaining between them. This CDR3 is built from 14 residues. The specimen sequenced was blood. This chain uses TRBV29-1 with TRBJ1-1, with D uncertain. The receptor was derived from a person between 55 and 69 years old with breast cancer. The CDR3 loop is CSAVPLVLNTEAFF. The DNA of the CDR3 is TGCAGCGCCGTCCCCCTGGTTCTGAACACTGAAGCTTTCTTT.